These 6 T cell receptor beta chains share one sample of origin, sequenced in a study of T cells in Graves' hyperthyroidism and ophthalmopathy. RNA transcripts yielded amplified TCR beta CDR3 regions. HTBI primers were employed in a first-round RT-PCR of the TCR CDR3. MiXCR was run by TCRdb on the multiplex PCR reads, yielding one entry per CDR3 protein. The table shows about 640,000 distinct CDR3 sequences, with around 21% occurring only once. The sample comprised blood. These receptors were obtained from a man aged 30-40 years with Graves' ophthalmopathy.

The V call is TRBV6-2 or TRBV6-3, the J call TRBJ2-2; 8 bases line up with TRBD2. In germline, CDR1 is MNHEY, CDR2 SVGEGT. The V segment lost 5 bases and the J segment 16 bases; nucleotides outside the gene matches: 9. This CDR3 region has 12 residues. In DNA, the CDR3 is TGTGCCAGCAGTATACGAGGGACTAGGCGGTTTTTT. Residues: CASSIRGTRRFF.

This clonotype has at least ten counts. The chain couples TRBV12-3 or TRBV12-4 to TRBJ1-1, with TRBD1 matching over 8 bases. With 2 bases clipped from V and 6 bases from J, the junction kept 2 bases outside the gene matches. The CDR3 totals 13 residues. The CDR3 loop reads CASSLTGGSEAFF. The CDR3 nucleotides read TGTGCCAGCAGTTTAACAGGGGGATCTGAAGCTTTCTTT.

This clonotype appeared once. Since a much larger clone is just one base distant, this may be a read error. V usage is TRBV28 and J usage is TRBJ2-7, with D maybe TRBD2 (7 bases). The closer fit of TRBJ2-1 to the DNA end suggests the J call may be wrong. Germline values: CDR1 MDHEN, CDR2 SYDVKM. The CDR3 runs 16 residues. CDR3 protein: CASSRGRGGFSYEQFF. The CDR3 nucleotides are TGTGCCAGCAGCCGAGGAAGGGGGGGATTTTCCTACGAGCAGTTCTTC.

This chain links TRBV4-2 with TRBJ1-1; D gene ambiguous. Trimming left V 0 bases short and J 1 base short, with 12 bases between. Germline V lookup: CDR1 LGHNA, CDR2 YNFKEQ. The length of the CDR3 is 16 residues. CDR3 amino acids: CASSQDPFLENTEAFF. CDR3 bases: TGTGCCAGCAGCCAAGACCCATTTTTGGAGAACACTGAAGCTTTCTTT.

This clonotype was counted at least ten times. The CDR3 region is CAWRRAMQETQYF. The CDR3 region has the DNA TGTGCCTGGAGGAGGGCCATGCAAGAGACCCAGTACTTC. The chain couples TRBV30 to TRBJ2-5, with a weak D call TRBD2 (5 bases). This CDR3 is built from 13 residues. CDR1 is GTSNPN, CDR2 SVGIG, per germline (reference sequence). Trimming removed 3 bases at V and 2 bases at J, with 10 bases between.

The rearrangement joins TRBV12-3 or TRBV12-4 to TRBJ2-1; D might be TRBD1 (7 bases). This CDR3 spans 13 amino acids. V lost 5 bases and J 8 bases, leaving 13 bases between the germline ends. Here the CDR3 DNA reads TGTGCCAGCAGTCGCACAGGGGAGGATGAGCAGTTCTTC. Protein sequence: CASSRTGEDEQFF.